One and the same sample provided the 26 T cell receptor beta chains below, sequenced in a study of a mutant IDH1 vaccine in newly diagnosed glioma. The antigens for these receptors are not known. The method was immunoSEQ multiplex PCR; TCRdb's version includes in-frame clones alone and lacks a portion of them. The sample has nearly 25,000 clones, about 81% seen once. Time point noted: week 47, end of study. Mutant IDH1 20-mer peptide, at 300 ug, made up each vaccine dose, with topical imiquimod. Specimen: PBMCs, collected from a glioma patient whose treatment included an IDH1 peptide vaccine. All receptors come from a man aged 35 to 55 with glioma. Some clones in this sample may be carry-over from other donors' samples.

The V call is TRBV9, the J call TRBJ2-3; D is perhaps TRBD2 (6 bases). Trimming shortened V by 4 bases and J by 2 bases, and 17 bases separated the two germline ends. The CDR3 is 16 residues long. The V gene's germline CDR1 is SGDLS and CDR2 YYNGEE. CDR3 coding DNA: TGTGCCAGCAGCCAACGACTAGGGGTTAACACAGATACGCAGTATTTT. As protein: CASSQRLGVNTDTQYF.

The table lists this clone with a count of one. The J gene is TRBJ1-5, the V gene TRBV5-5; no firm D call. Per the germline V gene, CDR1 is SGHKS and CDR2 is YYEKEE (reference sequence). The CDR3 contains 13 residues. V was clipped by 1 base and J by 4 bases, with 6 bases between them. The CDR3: CASSLSRNQPQHF. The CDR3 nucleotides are TGTGCCAGCAGCTTGTCAAGAAATCAGCCCCAGCATTTT.

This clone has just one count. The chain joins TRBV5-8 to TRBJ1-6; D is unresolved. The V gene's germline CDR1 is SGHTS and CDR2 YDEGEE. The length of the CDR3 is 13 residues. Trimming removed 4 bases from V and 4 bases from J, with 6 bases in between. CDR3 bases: TGTGCCAGCAGCCCGGAATATAATTCACCCCTCCACTTT. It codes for CASSPEYNSPLHF.

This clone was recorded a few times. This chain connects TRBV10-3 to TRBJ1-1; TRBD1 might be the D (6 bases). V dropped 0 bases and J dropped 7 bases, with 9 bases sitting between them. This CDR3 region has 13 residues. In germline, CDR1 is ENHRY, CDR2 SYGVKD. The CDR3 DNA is TGTGCCATCAGTGAGTCAGGCAGGGGTGAAGCTTTCTTT. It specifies CAISESGRGEAFF.

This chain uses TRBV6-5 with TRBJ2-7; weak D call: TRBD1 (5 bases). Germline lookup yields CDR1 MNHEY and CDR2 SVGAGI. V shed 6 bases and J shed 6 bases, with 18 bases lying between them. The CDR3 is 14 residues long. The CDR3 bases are TGTGCCAGCAGCCGCCCAGGGTTGGGCCTCGAGCAGTACTTC. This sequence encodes CASSRPGLGLEQYF.

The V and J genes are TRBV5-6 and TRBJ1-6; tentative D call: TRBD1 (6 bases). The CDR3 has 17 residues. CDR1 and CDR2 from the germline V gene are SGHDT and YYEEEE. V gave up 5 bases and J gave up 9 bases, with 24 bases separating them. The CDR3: CASSLRTARLLTSPLHF. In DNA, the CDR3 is TGTGCCAGCAGTCTTCGGACAGCTCGGCTTCTTACTTCACCCCTCCACTTT.

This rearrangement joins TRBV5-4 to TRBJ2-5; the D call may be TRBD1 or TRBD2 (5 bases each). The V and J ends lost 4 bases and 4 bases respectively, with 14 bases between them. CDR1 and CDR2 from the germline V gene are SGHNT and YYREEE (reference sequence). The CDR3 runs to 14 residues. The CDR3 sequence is CASSIRGPAETQYF. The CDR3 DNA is TGTGCCAGCAGCATCCGGGGACCAGCAGAGACCCAGTACTTC.

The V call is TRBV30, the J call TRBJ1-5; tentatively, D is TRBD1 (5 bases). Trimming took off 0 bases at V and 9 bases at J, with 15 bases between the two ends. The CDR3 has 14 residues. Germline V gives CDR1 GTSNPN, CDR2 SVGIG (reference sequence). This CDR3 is CAWSVGGDGAPQHF. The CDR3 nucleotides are TGTGCCTGGAGTGTCGGAGGTGATGGGGCGCCCCAGCATTTT.

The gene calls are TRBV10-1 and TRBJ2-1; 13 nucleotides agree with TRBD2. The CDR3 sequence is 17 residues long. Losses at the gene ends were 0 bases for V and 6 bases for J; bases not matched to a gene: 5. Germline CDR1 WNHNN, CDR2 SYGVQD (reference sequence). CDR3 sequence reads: CASSESRTSGGPNEQFF. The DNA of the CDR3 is TGCGCCAGCAGTGAGTCAAGGACTAGCGGGGGCCCCAATGAGCAGTTCTTC.

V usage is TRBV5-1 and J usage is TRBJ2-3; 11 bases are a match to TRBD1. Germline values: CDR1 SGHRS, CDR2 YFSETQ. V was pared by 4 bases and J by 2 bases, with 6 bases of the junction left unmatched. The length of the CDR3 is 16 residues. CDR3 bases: TGCGCCAGCAGCGGAGGGACAGGGGGTGTCACAGATACGCAGTATTTT. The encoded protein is CASSGGTGGVTDTQYF.

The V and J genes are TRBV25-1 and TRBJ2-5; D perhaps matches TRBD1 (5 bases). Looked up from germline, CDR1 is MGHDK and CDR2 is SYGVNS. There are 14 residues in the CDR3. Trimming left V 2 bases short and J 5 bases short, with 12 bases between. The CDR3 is CASSELGQGETQYF. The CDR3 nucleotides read TGTGCCAGCAGTGAACTCGGACAAGGGGAGACCCAGTACTTC.

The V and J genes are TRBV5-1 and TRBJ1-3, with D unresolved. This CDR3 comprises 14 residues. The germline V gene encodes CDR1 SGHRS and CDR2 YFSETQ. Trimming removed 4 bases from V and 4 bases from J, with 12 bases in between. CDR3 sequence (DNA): TGCGCCAGCAGCGAACAGACGGGGGGAAACACCATATATTTT. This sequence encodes CASSEQTGGNTIYF.

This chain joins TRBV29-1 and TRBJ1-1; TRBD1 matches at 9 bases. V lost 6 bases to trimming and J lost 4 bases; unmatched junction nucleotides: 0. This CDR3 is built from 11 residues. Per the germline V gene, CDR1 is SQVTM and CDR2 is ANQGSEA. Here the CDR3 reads CSVGQGTEAFF. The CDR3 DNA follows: TGCAGCGTGGGACAGGGCACTGAAGCTTTCTTT.

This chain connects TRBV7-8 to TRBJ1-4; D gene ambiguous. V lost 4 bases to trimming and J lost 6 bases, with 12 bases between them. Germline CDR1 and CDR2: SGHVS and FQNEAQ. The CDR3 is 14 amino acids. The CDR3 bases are TGTGCCAGCAGCTCAGTAGAGGGCGATGAAAAACTGTTTTTT. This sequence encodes CASSSVEGDEKLFF.

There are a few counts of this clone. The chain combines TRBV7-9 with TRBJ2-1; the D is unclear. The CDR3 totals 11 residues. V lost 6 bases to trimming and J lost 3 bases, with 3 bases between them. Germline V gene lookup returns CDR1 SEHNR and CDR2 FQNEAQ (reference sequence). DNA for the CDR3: TGTGCCAGCAGAAACTACAATGAGCAGTTCTTC. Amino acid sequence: CASRNYNEQFF.

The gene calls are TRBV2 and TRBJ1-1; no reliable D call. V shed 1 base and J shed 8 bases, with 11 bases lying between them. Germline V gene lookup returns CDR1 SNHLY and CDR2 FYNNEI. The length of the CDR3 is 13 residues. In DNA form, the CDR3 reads TGTGCCAGCAGTGAAGGATTAGCGAGGGAAGCTTTCTTT. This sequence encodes CASSEGLAREAFF.

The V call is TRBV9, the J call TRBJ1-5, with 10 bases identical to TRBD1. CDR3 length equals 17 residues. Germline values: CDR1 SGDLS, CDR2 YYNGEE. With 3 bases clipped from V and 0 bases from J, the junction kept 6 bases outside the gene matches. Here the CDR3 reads CASSGGTGENSNQPQHF. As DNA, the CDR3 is TGTGCCAGCAGCGGTGGGACAGGGGAAAATAGCAATCAGCCCCAGCATTTT.

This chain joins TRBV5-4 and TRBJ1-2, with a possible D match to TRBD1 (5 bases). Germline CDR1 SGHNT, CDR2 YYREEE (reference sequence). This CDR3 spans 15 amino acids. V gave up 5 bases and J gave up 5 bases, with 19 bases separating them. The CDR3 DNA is TGTGCCAGCAGTACCTGGGGCAGGGACTTGTATGGCTACACCTTC. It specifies CASSTWGRDLYGYTF.

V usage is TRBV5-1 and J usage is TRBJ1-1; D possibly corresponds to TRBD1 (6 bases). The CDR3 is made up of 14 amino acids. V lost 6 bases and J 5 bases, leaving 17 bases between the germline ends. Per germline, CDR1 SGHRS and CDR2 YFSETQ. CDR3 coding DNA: TGCGCCAGCACCAGGGGAGCCAGGGATACTGAAGCTTTCTTT. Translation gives CASTRGARDTEAFF.

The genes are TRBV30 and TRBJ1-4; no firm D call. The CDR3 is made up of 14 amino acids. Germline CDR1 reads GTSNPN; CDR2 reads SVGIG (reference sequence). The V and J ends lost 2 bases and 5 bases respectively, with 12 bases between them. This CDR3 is CAWSSGIFNEKLFF. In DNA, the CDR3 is TGTGCCTGGAGTTCCGGGATTTTCAATGAAAAACTGTTTTTT.

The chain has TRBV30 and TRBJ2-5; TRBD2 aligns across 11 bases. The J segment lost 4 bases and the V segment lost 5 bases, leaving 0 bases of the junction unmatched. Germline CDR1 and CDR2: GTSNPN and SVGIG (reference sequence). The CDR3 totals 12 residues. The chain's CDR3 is CAWGTSGETQYF. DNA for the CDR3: TGTGCCTGGGGGACTAGCGGAGAGACCCAGTACTTC.

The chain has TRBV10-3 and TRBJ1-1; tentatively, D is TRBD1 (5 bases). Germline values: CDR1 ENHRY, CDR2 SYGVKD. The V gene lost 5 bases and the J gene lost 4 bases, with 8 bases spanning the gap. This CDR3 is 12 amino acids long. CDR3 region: CAISLGGTEAFF. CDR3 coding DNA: TGTGCCATCAGTCTCGGGGGCACTGAAGCTTTCTTT.

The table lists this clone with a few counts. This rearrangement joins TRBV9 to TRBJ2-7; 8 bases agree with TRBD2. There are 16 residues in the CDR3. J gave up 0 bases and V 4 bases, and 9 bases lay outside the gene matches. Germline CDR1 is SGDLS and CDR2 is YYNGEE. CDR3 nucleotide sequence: TGTGCCAGCAGCTCTGGAAGCGGGGGCCGCTCCTACGAGCAGTACTTC. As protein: CASSSGSGGRSYEQYF.

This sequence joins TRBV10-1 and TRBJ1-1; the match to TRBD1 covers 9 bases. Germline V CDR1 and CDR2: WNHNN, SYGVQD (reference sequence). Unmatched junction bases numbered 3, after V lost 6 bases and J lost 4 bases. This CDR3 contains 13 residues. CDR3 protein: CASRPQGATEAFF. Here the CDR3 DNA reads TGCGCCAGCAGACCACAGGGGGCCACTGAAGCTTTCTTT.

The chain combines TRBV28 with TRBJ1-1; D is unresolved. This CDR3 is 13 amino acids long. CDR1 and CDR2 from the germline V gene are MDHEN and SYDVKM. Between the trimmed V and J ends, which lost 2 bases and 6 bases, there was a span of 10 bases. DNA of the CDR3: TGTGCCAGCAGTTTAATCTCCCTAGCTGAAGCTTTCTTT. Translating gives CASSLISLAEAFF.

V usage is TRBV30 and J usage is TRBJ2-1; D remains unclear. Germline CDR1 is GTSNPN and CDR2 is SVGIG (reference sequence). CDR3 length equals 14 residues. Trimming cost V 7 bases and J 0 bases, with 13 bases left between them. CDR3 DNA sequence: TGTGCCTCGTCAGCGAAAAGCTCCTACAATGAGCAGTTCTTC. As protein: CASSAKSSYNEQFF.